This entry lists 29 T cell receptor beta chains sequenced from one sample in a study of shared clonotypes between healthy human individuals. Terminally differentiated effector memory CD45RA+ cells were excluded by CCR7 positive selection of CD45RO-negative cells. Some clones are missing from TCRdb's copy, which holds only in-frame ones; the method was immunoSEQ multiplex PCR. Here the sample spans hundreds of thousands of clones, roughly 98% being singletons. The source material was naive CD8+ T cells sorted from blood. These receptors all stem from a man between 25 and 39 years old in good health.

J is TRBJ1-1 and V is TRBV30; 8 bases match TRBD1. The CDR3 covers 13 residues. Germline V gene sequence: CDR1 GTSNPN, CDR2 SVGIG (reference sequence). The V and J ends lost 2 bases and 4 bases, in that order; junction bases with no gene match: 3. The CDR3 DNA reads as TGTGCCTGGAGTACTACAGGGGGCACTGAAGCTTTCTTT. Protein sequence: CAWSTTGGTEAFF.

This sequence joins TRBV29-1 and TRBJ2-1, with 11 bases that match TRBD2. The CDR3 is made up of 15 amino acids. With 4 bases clipped from V and 6 bases from J, the junction kept 8 bases outside the gene matches. Germline-derived CDR1 and CDR2 are SQVTM and ANQGSEA. The CDR3 nucleotides read TGCAGCGTTGCGGGTAAGCTAGCGGGGGGCAATGAGCAGTTCTTC. This gives the protein CSVAGKLAGGNEQFF.

This chain links TRBV27 with TRBJ2-2, with a possible D match to TRBD1 (5 bases). Germline CDR1 MNHEY, CDR2 SMNVEV (reference sequence). The CDR3 runs 15 residues. V lost 6 bases and J 0 bases, leaving 11 bases between the germline ends. CDR3 loop: CASSHRRTNTGELFF. The CDR3 nucleotides read TGTGCCAGCAGCCACAGGAGAACGAACACCGGGGAGCTGTTTTTT.

This clone is a singleton in its sample. The chain recombines TRBV7-6 with TRBJ2-3, with TRBD2 matching 8 bases. The V and J ends lost 4 bases and 0 bases, in that order; junction bases with no gene match: 6. From germline, CDR1 is SGHVS and CDR2 FNYEAQ. The CDR3 sequence is 16 residues long. As DNA, the CDR3 is TGTGCCAGCAGCTCTAGCGGGCCCTCTAGCACAGATACGCAGTATTTT. Translation: CASSSSGPSSTDTQYF.

V gene TRBV7-2 combines with J gene TRBJ1-3, with TRBD1 as a possible D gene (6 bases). The CDR3 extends over 19 amino acids. Germline values: CDR1 SGHTA, CDR2 FQGNSA. Trimming pared 1 base from V and 0 bases from J, leaving 19 bases between. The CDR3 DNA reads as TGTGCCAGCAGCTTAGACCGCTTTAGCAGGGGTTACTCTGGAAACACCATATATTTT. Protein: CASSLDRFSRGYSGNTIYF.

This clone was observed once. V gene TRBV6-5 combines with J gene TRBJ2-7; D is uncertain. CDR3 size: 14 residues. Trimming removed 3 bases from V and 2 bases from J, with 11 bases in between. The V gene's germline CDR1 is MNHEY and CDR2 SVGAGI. The CDR3 region has the DNA TGTGCCAGCAGTTATCAGGTCCAAGCCTACGAGCAGTACTTC. It codes for CASSYQVQAYEQYF.

This chain links TRBV5-1 with TRBJ2-6; 8 nucleotides agree with TRBD1. The ends lost 4 bases at V and 2 bases at J; junction bases unmatched: 8. Germline CDR1 SGHRS, CDR2 YFSETQ. This CDR3 has 17 residues. The CDR3 spells CASSPDRGSAGANVLTF. The CDR3 nucleotides read TGCGCCAGCAGCCCAGACAGGGGATCAGCTGGGGCCAACGTCCTGACTTTC.

The chain employs TRBV25-1 and TRBJ1-3; possibly TRBD1 for D (6 bases). The CDR3 totals 14 residues. CDR1 and CDR2 from the germline V gene are MGHDK and SYGVNS. V was shortened by 3 bases and J by 3 bases, with 9 bases between the two germline ends. CDR3 nucleotides: TGTGCCAGCAGTGAGAGGGGGTATGGAAACACCATATATTTT. Residues: CASSERGYGNTIYF.

The chain combines TRBV29-1 with TRBJ1-1; D perhaps matches TRBD1 (6 bases). This CDR3 region has 14 residues. Trimming took off 0 bases at V and 4 bases at J, with 12 bases between the two ends. Germline V gene lookup returns CDR1 SQVTM and CDR2 ANQGSEA. CDR3 nucleotides: TGCAGCGTTGAAGATCAGGGGACCTCCACTGAAGCTTTCTTT. Its translation is CSVEDQGTSTEAFF.

The chain uses TRBV10-1 and TRBJ2-3; no firm D call. CDR1 and CDR2 (germline): WNHNN, SYGVQD (reference sequence). The CDR3 covers 13 residues. Trimming removed 0 bases at V and 11 bases at J, with 12 bases between. The CDR3 is CASSESNADLQYF. DNA for the CDR3: TGCGCCAGCAGTGAGTCCAACGCGGACCTGCAGTATTTT.

The chain employs TRBV9 and TRBJ2-3; no reliable D call. V gave up 3 bases and J gave up 5 bases, with 10 bases separating them. The length of the CDR3 is 13 residues. Germline lookup yields CDR1 SGDLS and CDR2 YYNGEE. CDR3 sequence: CASSGSTGDTQYF. In nucleotides, the CDR3 is TGTGCCAGCAGCGGATCAACGGGAGATACGCAGTATTTT.

This clone turned up a few times. The identical CDR3 is also encoded by other nucleotide sequences in the sample. The V and J genes are TRBV15 and TRBJ2-7; 8 bases map to TRBD2. Per germline, CDR1 LNHNV and CDR2 YYDKDF (reference sequence). The CDR3 length is 14 residues. The V gene end was trimmed by 0 bases and the J gene end by 3 bases; junction bases not matched to a gene: 1. The CDR3 sequence is CATSRETSGYEQYF. In DNA form, the CDR3 reads TGTGCCACCAGCAGAGAAACTAGCGGCTACGAGCAGTACTTC.

The J gene is TRBJ2-5, the V gene TRBV7-6; TRBD2 matches at 7 bases. Trimming took 1 base from V and 0 from J; bases not matched to a gene: 2. CDR3 size: 15 residues. Germline V gene sequence: CDR1 SGHVS, CDR2 FNYEAQ. This CDR3 is CASSLGDYYQETQYF. The CDR3 coding sequence is TGTGCCAGCAGCTTAGGGGACTATTACCAAGAGACCCAGTACTTC.

V and J are TRBV6-6 and TRBJ2-7, with D possibly matching TRBD1 (6 bases). Germline V gene data show CDR1 as MNHNY and CDR2 as SVGAGI (reference sequence). V was cut by 2 bases and J by 5 bases, with 16 bases left in between. The CDR3 runs to 15 residues. Here the CDR3 reads CASSYRGRRENEQYF. CDR3 in DNA: TGTGCCAGCAGTTACAGGGGGAGAAGGGAAAACGAGCAGTACTTC.

The rearrangement uses TRBV13 and TRBJ2-7; D is perhaps TRBD1 (5 bases). CDR3 length equals 13 residues. Trimming stripped 2 bases from V and 1 base from J, with 6 bases between. CDR1 is PRHDT, CDR2 FYEKMQ, per germline (reference sequence). This CDR3 reads CASSLRGSYEQYF. The CDR3, as DNA: TGTGCCAGCAGCTTAAGGGGTTCCTACGAGCAGTACTTC.

The V gene is TRBV29-1, the J gene TRBJ1-2; D gene uncertain. CDR1 and CDR2 from the germline V gene are SQVTM and ANQGSEA. This CDR3 has 13 residues. The germline V and J ends were trimmed by 7 bases and 3 bases, with 15 bases remaining between them. CDR3 residues: CSAPRADHYGYTF. CDR3 sequence (DNA): TGCAGCGCCCCCCGGGCGGACCACTATGGCTACACCTTC.

This chain joins TRBV2 and TRBJ1-1, with a possible D match to TRBD1 (5 bases). The CDR3 is 15 residues long. The V gene lost 3 bases and the J gene lost 4 bases, with 15 bases spanning the gap. Germline-derived CDR1 and CDR2 are SNHLY and FYNNEI. The DNA for the CDR3 is TGTGCCAGCAGTGAGATTGGAGACGGGGGCACTGAAGCTTTCTTT. Translated: CASSEIGDGGTEAFF. The entire variable domain, with the rest obtained from reference TRBV2 and TRBJ1-1, is as follows: EPEVTQTPSHQVTQMGQEVILRCVPISNHLYFYWYRQILGQKVEFLVSFYNNEISEKSEIFDDQFSVERPDGSNFTLKIRSTKLEDSAMYFCASSEIGDGGTEAFFGQGTRLTVV.

The rearrangement uses TRBV10-2 and TRBJ2-7; the D gene is possibly TRBD1 (6 bases). Trimming took 7 bases from V and 3 from J, leaving 13 bases between them. This CDR3 is 13 amino acids long. Germline V gene lookup returns CDR1 WSHSY and CDR2 SAAADI. CDR3 nucleotide sequence: TGCGCCAGCATGACAGGACTGATCTACGAGCAGTACTTC. This gives the protein CASMTGLIYEQYF.

The DNA for the CDR3 is TGTGCCAGCAGCTGGTTAAAGAGCCGGGACAGGGACACCGGGGAGCTGTTTTTT. Translation: CASSWLKSRDRDTGELFF. The chain combines TRBV7-9 with TRBJ2-2; 9 positions match TRBD1. There are 18 residues in the CDR3. V shed 4 bases and J 3 bases; nucleotides not matched to a gene: 12. Germline V lookup: CDR1 SEHNR, CDR2 FQNEAQ (reference sequence).

The chain uses TRBV28 and TRBJ2-7; 7 bases agree with TRBD2. The CDR3 extends over 16 amino acids. V dropped 2 bases and J dropped 0; count of bases not matched to a gene: 7. Germline CDR1 is MDHEN and CDR2 is SYDVKM. The chain's CDR3 is CASSLIGTTSSYEQYF. In nucleotides, the CDR3 is TGTGCCAGCAGTTTAATCGGGACTACGAGCTCCTACGAGCAGTACTTC.

CDR3 sequence: CASSVSPGTGVGEAFF. Written as DNA, the CDR3 is TGTGCCAGCAGTGTAAGTCCCGGGACAGGGGTTGGTGAAGCTTTCTTT. This chain connects TRBV2 to TRBJ1-1, with 10 bases matching TRBD1. Germline V CDR1 and CDR2: SNHLY, FYNNEI. The CDR3 totals 16 residues. Unmatched junction bases numbered 12, after V lost 4 bases and J lost 7 bases.

The chain couples TRBV2 to TRBJ2-7; 12 bases fit TRBD2. Germline V CDR1 and CDR2: SNHLY, FYNNEI. J gave up 2 bases and V 7 bases, and 3 bases lay outside the gene matches. This CDR3 has 14 residues. The CDR3 sequence is CASIRTSGTYEQYF. Written as DNA, the CDR3 is TGTGCCAGCATACGGACTAGCGGGACCTACGAGCAGTACTTC.

The CDR3 nucleotides read TGTGCCAGCAAAGGGGTTGACTCCTACGAGCAGTACTTC. This translates into CASKGVDSYEQYF. The chain uses TRBV2 and TRBJ2-7; TRBD1 might be the D (5 bases). The V gene's germline CDR1 is SNHLY and CDR2 FYNNEI. The CDR3 consists of 13 residues. V was trimmed by 7 bases and J by 0 bases, leaving 10 bases between them.

In DNA form, the CDR3 reads TGTGCCAGCTCTCGGACAGGGGTGGTTACTAATGAAAAACTGTTTTTT. Its translation: CASSRTGVVTNEKLFF. The chain links TRBV27 to TRBJ1-4, with 9 nucleotides matching TRBD1. The V gene end was trimmed by 8 bases and the J gene end by 2 bases; junction bases not matched to a gene: 9. Germline CDR1 and CDR2: MNHEY and SMNVEV (reference sequence). The CDR3 is 16 residues long.

This chain links TRBV9 with TRBJ2-1, with D possibly TRBD1 on 6 matching bases. Looked up from germline, CDR1 is SGDLS and CDR2 is YYNGEE. V shed 2 bases and J shed 8 bases, with 14 bases lying between them. The length of the CDR3 is 14 residues. The CDR3 coding sequence is TGTGCCAGCAGCGTGGCCGGGACATTTGATGAGCAGTTCTTC. It yields the protein CASSVAGTFDEQFF.

The chain combines TRBV25-1 with TRBJ1-1; the D is unclear. This CDR3 comprises 16 residues. Germline CDR1 and CDR2: MGHDK and SYGVNS. V was pared by 3 bases and J by 1 base, with 15 bases between. The CDR3 DNA sequence: TGTGCCAGCAGTGACTCTGTCCGGATTGAGAACACTGAAGCTTTCTTT. Translated: CASSDSVRIENTEAFF.

V and J are TRBV9 and TRBJ2-3; TRBD1 is a possible D gene (5 bases). The CDR3 sequence is 13 residues long. CDR1 and CDR2 from the germline V gene are SGDLS and YYNGEE. Trimming cost V 4 bases and J 4 bases, with 10 bases left between them. The CDR3, as DNA: TGTGCCAGCAGCTCCTCAGGGTCAGATACGCAGTATTTT. Translating gives CASSSSGSDTQYF.

The chain has TRBV29-1 and TRBJ2-3, with D possibly TRBD2 on 6 matching bases. Deletions cut 6 bases from V and 6 bases from J, with 16 bases between. This CDR3 region has 13 residues. Germline loops: CDR1 SQVTM, CDR2 ANQGSEA. The CDR3 nucleotides are TGCAGCGTGCGGGACGCCCAAGGGGATACGCAGTATTTT. This sequence encodes CSVRDAQGDTQYF.

The chain links TRBV19 to TRBJ1-1, with unresolved D. The CDR3 totals 13 residues. Trimming took off 1 base at V and 1 base at J, with 4 bases between the two ends. Germline V gene data show CDR1 as LNHDA and CDR2 as SQIVND (reference sequence). This chain's CDR3 is CASSIGPNTEAFF. The CDR3 DNA sequence: TGTGCCAGTAGTATAGGACCGAACACTGAAGCTTTCTTT.